Listed below are T cell receptor beta chains from one sample, sequenced in a study of regulatory T cells in long-lasting Graves disease. One entry per CDR3 protein results from TCRdb running MiXCR on the multiplex PCR reads. The table shows 450,000 to 700,000 distinct CDR3 sequences, with 13% occurring only once. These sequences were also reported in another study, on T cells in Graves' hyperthyroidism and ophthalmopathy.

The starting material was peripheral blood mononuclear cells (PBMCs), obtained at new diagnosis, from a patient treated with antithyroid drugs. The receptors were gathered from a man aged 30 to 39 with Graves disease. Both conserved end residues are part of each CDR3. Each record gives: V gene, J gene, D gene, CDR3 protein. The D gene is left open where the match is weak.

v_call: TRBV5-1
j_call: TRBJ2-1
d_call: .
cdr3_aa: CASSSGWGRVSYNEQFF

v_call: TRBV27
j_call: TRBJ2-7
d_call: .
cdr3_aa: CASRHDAAYEQYF

v_call: TRBV12-5
j_call: TRBJ2-7
d_call: TRBD1
cdr3_aa: CASGFLRDRASYEQYF

v_call: TRBV24-1
j_call: TRBJ1-5
d_call: TRBD1
cdr3_aa: CATSDPTGPLDQPQHF

v_call: TRBV20-1
j_call: TRBJ2-6
d_call: TRBD1
cdr3_aa: CSAKTGFSGANVLTF

v_call: TRBV27
j_call: TRBJ2-3
d_call: TRBD2
cdr3_aa: CASSLSHLAGGLNTQYF

v_call: TRBV4-1
j_call: TRBJ2-1
d_call: .
cdr3_aa: CASKGGRGEQFF

v_call: TRBV24-1
j_call: TRBJ1-2
d_call: .
cdr3_aa: CAAGHPGMDYTF

v_call: TRBV29-1
j_call: TRBJ2-7
d_call: .
cdr3_aa: CSVEQGLDGLPQEQYF

v_call: TRBV7-2
j_call: TRBJ2-3
d_call: .
cdr3_aa: CASSFFLDTQYF

v_call: TRBV3-1
j_call: TRBJ2-1
d_call: TRBD2
cdr3_aa: CASSQGTSGGEQFF

v_call: TRBV19
j_call: TRBJ2-7
d_call: .
cdr3_aa: CASTNRDAYEQYF

v_call: TRBV12-3/TRBV12-4
j_call: TRBJ2-7
d_call: TRBD2
cdr3_aa: CASSFGGREYEQYF

v_call: TRBV6-1
j_call: TRBJ2-2
d_call: .
cdr3_aa: CASSEDRIYTGELFF

v_call: TRBV27
j_call: TRBJ2-3
d_call: .
cdr3_aa: CASSGPAPTSTDTQYF

v_call: TRBV7-9
j_call: TRBJ2-7
d_call: .
cdr3_aa: CASSLATTGIYEQYF

v_call: TRBV7-9
j_call: TRBJ2-7
d_call: TRBD2
cdr3_aa: CASSLSPSGTYEQYF

v_call: TRBV30
j_call: TRBJ1-2
d_call: .
cdr3_aa: CAWSVRRGAANYGYTF

v_call: TRBV18
j_call: TRBJ1-2
d_call: .
cdr3_aa: CASSSPGPTNYGYTF

v_call: TRBV20-1
j_call: TRBJ2-7
d_call: TRBD2
cdr3_aa: CSARTSGGYEQHF

v_call: TRBV9
j_call: TRBJ2-1
d_call: .
cdr3_aa: CASSVGLVSYNEQFF

v_call: TRBV4-1
j_call: TRBJ2-7
d_call: TRBD2
cdr3_aa: CASSQPLAGVYEQYF

v_call: TRBV10-3
j_call: TRBJ2-1
d_call: TRBD1
cdr3_aa: CAIRGTDMGEQFF

v_call: TRBV2
j_call: TRBJ2-1
d_call: TRBD2
cdr3_aa: CASRAREGLMYEQFF

v_call: TRBV3-1
j_call: TRBJ2-7
d_call: .
cdr3_aa: CASSHRYEQYF

v_call: TRBV7-3
j_call: TRBJ2-1
d_call: TRBD2
cdr3_aa: CASRLAGTYNEQFF

v_call: TRBV6-2/TRBV6-3
j_call: TRBJ2-1
d_call: TRBD1
cdr3_aa: CASRTSGTGNNEQFF

v_call: TRBV24-1
j_call: TRBJ2-1
d_call: .
cdr3_aa: CATSDLAGVGNEQFF

v_call: TRBV14
j_call: TRBJ2-3
d_call: TRBD2
cdr3_aa: CASSQILGLAESTDTQYF

v_call: TRBV7-9
j_call: TRBJ1-1
d_call: .
cdr3_aa: CASSLEGGVNTEAFF

v_call: TRBV15
j_call: TRBJ1-1
d_call: .
cdr3_aa: CATSRPDGNTEAFF

v_call: TRBV12-3/TRBV12-4
j_call: TRBJ2-7
d_call: TRBD2
cdr3_aa: CASSTSGRDEQYF

v_call: TRBV4-2
j_call: TRBJ2-1
d_call: .
cdr3_aa: CASSQGLDVAEQFF

v_call: TRBV5-6
j_call: TRBJ2-7
d_call: .
cdr3_aa: CACSLRGLANEQYF

v_call: TRBV20-1
j_call: TRBJ1-4
d_call: .
cdr3_aa: CSASHREGNEKLFF

v_call: TRBV30
j_call: TRBJ2-5
d_call: TRBD2
cdr3_aa: CAWGTSVQETQYF

v_call: TRBV6-1
j_call: TRBJ1-2
d_call: TRBD1
cdr3_aa: CASRQGAGGYTF

v_call: TRBV12-3/TRBV12-4
j_call: TRBJ2-1
d_call: .
cdr3_aa: CASSLGSQNEQFF

v_call: TRBV12-3/TRBV12-4
j_call: TRBJ1-1
d_call: .
cdr3_aa: CASSFTGLNTEAFF

v_call: TRBV6-1
j_call: TRBJ1-2
d_call: .
cdr3_aa: CASSAGRGGAGYGYTF

v_call: TRBV20-1
j_call: TRBJ2-5
d_call: .
cdr3_aa: CSARGGRLALSETQYF

v_call: TRBV11-1
j_call: TRBJ2-3
d_call: .
cdr3_aa: CASSRSRDKDTQYF

v_call: TRBV19
j_call: TRBJ2-1
d_call: .
cdr3_aa: CASSIDLYEQFF

v_call: TRBV2
j_call: TRBJ2-5
d_call: .
cdr3_aa: CASKEPDWTQETQYF

v_call: TRBV20-1
j_call: TRBJ2-2
d_call: .
cdr3_aa: CSARAGAGLNTGELFF

v_call: TRBV20-1
j_call: TRBJ2-7
d_call: TRBD2
cdr3_aa: CSAREALAGPSYEQYF

v_call: TRBV5-1
j_call: TRBJ2-7
d_call: TRBD1
cdr3_aa: CASSLGDRGTEQYF

v_call: TRBV5-1
j_call: TRBJ1-1
d_call: .
cdr3_aa: CASSQQSGGEAFF

v_call: TRBV13
j_call: TRBJ2-5
d_call: .
cdr3_aa: CASSRRGAGETQYF

v_call: TRBV12-3/TRBV12-4
j_call: TRBJ1-1
d_call: .
cdr3_aa: CASSLGRKTEAFF

v_call: TRBV24-1
j_call: TRBJ2-1
d_call: TRBD2
cdr3_aa: CATSEGTSYGNEQFF

v_call: TRBV24-1
j_call: TRBJ2-2
d_call: .
cdr3_aa: CATEERQGSYTGELFF

v_call: TRBV2
j_call: TRBJ2-2
d_call: .
cdr3_aa: CASKASANTGELFF